These 29 T cell receptor beta chains share one sample of origin, sequenced in a study of molecular identifiers for immune sequencing clone quantification. One entry per CDR3 protein, called by TCRdb with MiXCR from the PCR reads. The sample yields about 97,000 distinct CDR3 sequences, 20% to 25% seen once. The sequenced sample consisted of naive CD8+ T cells from blood, with Jurkat cell RNA spiked in. As for subset: FACS-sorted CD8+CD4-CCR7+CD45RA+ naive T cells. The receptors shown here come from a human donor in good health. Some libraries in this study had Jurkat cell RNA spiked in.

This clonotype was recorded at least ten times. J is TRBJ1-1 and V is TRBV5-8, with D possibly being TRBD1 (6 bases). This CDR3 comprises 15 residues. From germline, CDR1 is SGHTS and CDR2 YDEGEE. V lost 0 bases and J 4 bases, leaving 13 bases between the germline ends. This chain's CDR3 is CASSLVGGFGTEAFF. In DNA, the CDR3 is TGTGCCAGCAGCTTGGTTGGGGGCTTTGGCACTGAAGCTTTCTTT.

The J gene is TRBJ1-2, the V gene TRBV19; D unclear. The CDR3 extends over 12 amino acids. The germline V and J ends were trimmed by 4 bases and 8 bases, with 11 bases remaining between them. CDR1 and CDR2 from the germline V gene are LNHDA and SQIVND (reference sequence). As DNA, the CDR3 is TGTGCCAGTAGTACCAGCAGCCAGGGCTACACCTTC. It translates to CASSTSSQGYTF.

To note about this clonotype: A read error is likely, as this CDR3 ends without the conserved phenylalanine or tryptophan. J is TRBJ2-7 and V is TRBV7-2, with D unclear. Germline lookup yields CDR1 SGHTA and CDR2 FQGNSA. With 1 base removed from V and 2 bases from J, the gap between germline ends came to 9 bases. CDR3 length equals 14 residues. Written as DNA, the CDR3 is TGTGCCAGCAGCTTAGTTGGCAGACCCTACGAGCAGTACTAC. Amino acid sequence: CASSLVGRPYEQYY.

This clonotype came up many times. The V gene is TRBV5-6, the J gene TRBJ2-3, with 11 bases lining up with TRBD2. This CDR3 is 16 amino acids long. V gave up 0 bases and J gave up 1 base; unmatched junction bases: 1. The V gene's germline CDR1 is SGHDT and CDR2 YYEEEE. The CDR3 nucleotides read TGTGCCAGCAGCTTGGAACTAGCGGGGGGCACAGATACGCAGTATTTT. Translated, it gives CASSLELAGGTDTQYF.

J is TRBJ2-1 and V is TRBV12-3 or TRBV12-4; 12 bases are shared with TRBD2. J lost 3 bases, V lost 6 bases, and 18 bases had no gene match. There are 20 residues in the CDR3. CDR3 sequence (DNA): TGTGCCAGCAGCTACGATTTCGGGACTAGCGGGCGGGATGTCTACAATGAGCAGTTCTTC. Amino acid sequence: CASSYDFGTSGRDVYNEQFF.

In the case of this clonotype: This may come from a read error, since a much larger clone is one base off. The chain links TRBV12-3 or TRBV12-4 to TRBJ2-3; the D gene is possibly TRBD2 (7 bases). The CDR3 totals 15 residues. The CDR3 protein is CASSFRGGSTDTEYF. In nucleotides, the CDR3 is TGTGCCAGCAGTTTTAGGGGGGGGAGCACAGATACGGAGTATTTT.

Regarding this clonotype: A read error may account for a junction end that differs from germline. The chain couples TRBV12-3 or TRBV12-4 to TRBJ2-2, with D maybe TRBD1 (5 bases). The CDR3 covers 16 residues. CDR3 in amino acids: CASSLLTGPNAGELFF. Written as DNA, the CDR3 is TGTGCCAGCAGTTTACTCACAGGTCCGAACGCCGGGGAGCTGTTTTTT.

This clonotype was observed at least ten times. The rearrangement uses TRBV6-1 and TRBJ2-7; a possible D gene is TRBD1 (6 bases). The CDR3 has 16 residues. Germline V lookup: CDR1 MNHNS, CDR2 SASEGT. The V end lost 0 bases, the J end lost 3 bases, and 15 bases lay between the germline ends. CDR3 loop: CASSEATGLEIYEQYF. The CDR3 bases are TGTGCCAGCAGTGAAGCTACAGGGCTGGAGATCTACGAGCAGTACTTC.

This clonotype was seen just once. The junction differs from germline at one of its ends, possibly a read error. The chain recombines TRBV27 with TRBJ2-1; 8 bases agree with TRBD1. Germline V lookup: CDR1 MNHEY, CDR2 SMNVEV (reference sequence). This CDR3 comprises 16 residues. CDR3 in DNA: TGTCCCAGCAGTGCACTCCCAGGGGGCCAGTACAATGAGAAGTTCTTC. Its translation: CPSSALPGGQYNEKFF.

J is TRBJ1-1 and V is TRBV28; D is undetermined. CDR3 length: 13 residues. The germline CDR1 and CDR2 sequences are MDHEN and SYDVKM. Trimming pared 2 bases from V and 6 bases from J, leaving 10 bases between. CDR3 in amino acids: CASSLEGGAEAFF. In DNA, the CDR3 is TGTGCCAGCAGTTTAGAGGGTGGGGCTGAAGCTTTCTTT.

This clonotype has a count of ten or more. The rearrangement uses TRBV27 and TRBJ2-1, with TRBD2 identical over 9 bases. From germline, CDR1 is MNHEY and CDR2 SMNVEV (reference sequence). This CDR3 comprises 17 residues. V trimming: 1 base; J trimming: 4 bases; junction bases outside the gene matches: 8. The CDR3 sequence: CASSLFLAGASYNEQFF. The CDR3 DNA is TGTGCCAGCAGTTTATTTTTAGCGGGAGCTTCGTACAATGAGCAGTTCTTC.

This clonotype was recorded many times. The rearrangement joins TRBV6-2 or TRBV6-3 to TRBJ2-7, with D perhaps matching TRBD2 (5 bases). This CDR3 contains 13 residues. The V end was cut by 10 bases, the J end by 2 bases, with 15 bases between. Germline V gene sequence: CDR1 MNHEY, CDR2 SVGEGT. The CDR3 DNA reads as TGTGCCACTTTGGAGGTCGGAACCTACGAGCAGTACTTC. Translation: CATLEVGTYEQYF.

In this sample, this clonotype turned up a few times. This sequence joins TRBV7-9 and TRBJ2-5; D ambiguous. V was trimmed by 1 base and J by 4 bases, leaving 7 bases between them. The V gene's germline CDR1 is SEHNR and CDR2 FQNEAQ (reference sequence). The CDR3 loop spans 13 amino acids. CDR3 residues: CASSLVSGETQYF. DNA for the CDR3: TGTGCCAGCAGCTTAGTATCCGGAGAGACCCAGTACTTC. Using reference TRBV7-9 and TRBJ2-5 for the parts outside the CDR3, the full variable domain is DTGVSQNPRHKITKRGQNVTFRCDPISEHNRLYWYRQTLGQGPEFLTYFQNEAQLEKSRLLSDRFSAERPKGSFSTLEIQRTEQGDSAMYLCASSLVSGETQYFGPGTRLLVL.

Regarding this clonotype: An end of the junction differs from the germline gene, which may be a read error. The CDR3 DNA sequence: TGTGCCAGCAGCTGGACAAGGGGCTACACCTTC. Protein sequence: CASSWTRGYTF. The chain joins TRBV5-3 to TRBJ1-2, with D possibly TRBD1 on 5 matching bases. TRBV5-3 is assigned to the ORF class and has an uncertain function. The CDR3 consists of 11 residues.

This clonotype was recorded at least ten times. The rearrangement joins TRBV4-3 to TRBJ2-5; 8 nucleotides agree with TRBD2. Unmatched junction bases numbered 3, after V lost 0 bases and J lost 3 bases. Germline lookup yields CDR1 LGHNA and CDR2 YSLEER. The CDR3 extends over 15 amino acids. CDR3 residues: CASSQESLAEETQYF. The CDR3 nucleotides are TGCGCCAGCAGCCAAGAGTCACTAGCGGAAGAGACCCAGTACTTC.

This clonotype was picked up a small number of times. The V gene is TRBV18, the J gene TRBJ1-1, with D unclear. This CDR3 is built from 13 residues. Per germline, CDR1 KGHSH and CDR2 LQKENI. Trimming took off 6 bases at V and 4 bases at J, with 12 bases between the two ends. As DNA, the CDR3 is TGTGCCAGCTCGCCAGACATTTCCACTGAAGCTTTCTTT. Protein: CASSPDISTEAFF.

CDR3 sequence: CASSQGYRDGSSYEQYF. As DNA, the CDR3 is TGTGCCAGCAGCCAAGGGTACCGGGACGGAAGCTCCTACGAGCAGTACTTC. V and J are TRBV3-2 and TRBJ2-7; the table assigns TRBD1, which was not confirmed against the DNA. TRBV3-2 is an annotated pseudogene. The CDR3 has 17 residues.

This clonotype was counted ten times or more. The CDR3 DNA sequence: TGTGCCAGCAGCCAAGAGGCCGGGGGGGATACGCAGTATTTT. As protein: CASSQEAGGDTQYF. The V call is TRBV3-2, the J call TRBJ2-3; the table gives TRBD1 as D, unverified against the DNA. TRBV3-2 is described as a pseudogene. This CDR3 has 14 amino acids.

This clonotype showed up just a few times. The rearrangement uses TRBV7-9 and TRBJ2-7; 7 bases line up with TRBD2. The CDR3 sequence is 18 residues long. V lost 7 bases, J lost 1 base, and 19 bases stayed unmatched. CDR1 and CDR2 (germline): SEHNR, FQNEAQ (reference sequence). CDR3 bases: TGTGCCAGCACCCCCGGGGGGACGACCCCCCTTTCGTCCTACGAGCAGTACTTC. This sequence encodes CASTPGGTTPLSSYEQYF.

This clonotype has a count of ten or more. This chain uses TRBV28 with TRBJ2-5; the D is unclear. In germline, CDR1 is MDHEN, CDR2 SYDVKM. V was clipped by 6 bases and J by 0 bases, with 17 bases between them. This CDR3 comprises 16 residues. The CDR3 DNA sequence: TGTGCCAGCAGAACCCCGCGGCGGAGCAACCAAGAGACCCAGTACTTC. It yields the protein CASRTPRRSNQETQYF.

Note on this clonotype: This may be a read error: a much more frequent sequence differs by one nucleotide. The conserved final phenylalanine or tryptophan is absent from the CDR3, which likely points to a read error. V usage is TRBV6-1 and J usage is TRBJ1-5; D unclear. Germline V gene lookup returns CDR1 MNHNS and CDR2 SASEGT. Trimming pared 3 bases from V and 0 bases from J, leaving 9 bases between. The CDR3 has 15 residues. In DNA, the CDR3 is TGTGCCAGCAGTGAGGAACAGCTTAGCAATCAGCCCCAGCATTCT. Its translation is CASSEEQLSNQPQHS.

The chain carries TRBV2 and TRBJ2-3, with TRBD1 identical over 11 bases. The CDR3 has 15 amino acids. Trimming took 4 bases from V and 5 from J; bases not matched to a gene: 5. Germline V gene lookup returns CDR1 SNHLY and CDR2 FYNNEI. The chain's CDR3 is CASSVLGTGGDTQYF. In DNA, the CDR3 is TGTGCCAGCAGTGTATTAGGGACAGGGGGAGATACGCAGTATTTT. Full variable domain (missing parts from reference TRBV2 and TRBJ2-3): EPEVTQTPSHQVTQMGQEVILRCVPISNHLYFYWYRQILGQKVEFLVSFYNNEISEKSEIFDDQFSVERPDGSNFTLKIRSTKLEDSAMYFCASSVLGTGGDTQYFGPGTRLTVL.

This clonotype came up many times. The chain carries TRBV11-2 and TRBJ2-7; D is ambiguous. CDR1 and CDR2 (germline): SGHAT, FQNNGV. V dropped 3 bases and J dropped 3 bases, with 9 bases sitting between them. The CDR3 is 13 residues long. CDR3 sequence reads: CASSFRGGYEQYF. The CDR3 nucleotides read TGTGCCAGCAGCTTCCGTGGCGGCTACGAGCAGTACTTC.

Worth noting for this clonotype: An end of the junction differs from the germline gene, which may be a read error. The chain employs TRBV7-2 and TRBJ2-1; D is perhaps TRBD2 (6 bases). Germline CDR1 and CDR2: SGHTA and FQGNSA. The CDR3 loop spans 12 amino acids. The CDR3 loop is CASSLLANEQIF. The CDR3 DNA reads as TGCGCCAGCAGCTTACTAGCTAATGAGCAGATCTTC.

There are a few counts of this clonotype. The genes are TRBV30 and TRBJ2-2; 8 bases fit TRBD2. There are 14 residues in the CDR3. CDR1 and CDR2 from the germline V gene are GTSNPN and SVGIG (reference sequence). V gave up 2 bases and J gave up 5 bases; unmatched junction bases: 4. The CDR3 sequence is CAWSISGATGELFF. CDR3 bases: TGTGCCTGGAGTATTAGCGGGGCGACCGGGGAGCTGTTTTTT.

This clonotype was seen a few times. This clone may be a read error of a much larger clone one base away. The rearrangement links TRBV4-3 to TRBJ2-7, with no clear D. The CDR3 has 15 residues. Germline V gives CDR1 LGHNA, CDR2 YSLEER. DNA of the CDR3: TGCGCCAGCAGCCAAGAAAGGGTCCTTCCCTACGAGCAGCACTTC. Translation gives CASSQERVLPYEQHF.

This clonotype has ten or more counts. The J gene is TRBJ2-7, the V gene TRBV5-1; D not certain. This CDR3 contains 14 residues. V lost 4 bases, J lost 0 bases, and 11 bases lay in between. The germline V gene encodes CDR1 SGHRS and CDR2 YFSETQ. DNA of the CDR3: TGCGCCAGCAGCAGCCCAGGCTACTCCTACGAGCAGTACTTC. Translated: CASSSPGYSYEQYF.

This clonotype was observed a few times. The V call is TRBV9, the J call TRBJ2-2, with D possibly matching TRBD1 (6 bases). This CDR3 is built from 14 residues. Germline V lookup: CDR1 SGDLS, CDR2 YYNGEE. The V and J ends lost 1 base and 5 bases respectively, with 9 bases between them. CDR3 bases: TGTGCCAGCAGCGTACGAACAGGGACCGGGGAGCTGTTTTTT. It is translated as CASSVRTGTGELFF.

This clonotype was observed at least ten times. The chain recombines TRBV2 with TRBJ2-5, with D perhaps matching TRBD1 or TRBD2 (5 bases each). V dropped 6 bases and J dropped 4 bases, with 12 bases sitting between them. Germline CDR1 is SNHLY and CDR2 is FYNNEI. The CDR3 loop spans 13 amino acids. CDR3 protein: CASRGTPRETQYF. Written as DNA, the CDR3 is TGTGCCAGCAGGGGGACCCCCCGAGAGACCCAGTACTTC. The full variable domain, rest sourced from reference TRBV2 and TRBJ2-5, is EPEVTQTPSHQVTQMGQEVILRCVPISNHLYFYWYRQILGQKVEFLVSFYNNEISEKSEIFDDQFSVERPDGSNFTLKIRSTKLEDSAMYFCASRGTPRETQYFGPGTRLLVL.